What follows are 15 T cell receptor beta chains derived from one specimen sequenced in a study of siplizumab effects on memory and regulatory T cells. Profiling relied on immunoSEQ multiplex PCR, and the TCRdb table lists in-frame clones only, not all of them. Of about 87,000 clones in the sample, 90% to 95% were seen once. Input material: non-Treg CD4+ T cells sorted from blood. Receptor source: a human donor in good health.

The CDR3 here is CAWSPRQGVGYTF. The CDR3 DNA reads as TGTGCCTGGAGTCCTCGACAGGGGGTTGGCTACACCTTC. The chain couples TRBV30 to TRBJ1-2; 9 nucleotides align to TRBD1. Losses at the gene ends were 2 bases for V and 7 bases for J; bases not matched to a gene: 5. The CDR3 has 13 residues. Germline assignment: CDR1 GTSNPN and CDR2 SVGIG (reference sequence).

This clone was observed a few times. This chain connects TRBV7-9 to TRBJ2-3; no clear D. Germline V gene lookup returns CDR1 SEHNR and CDR2 FQNEAQ (reference sequence). V gave up 5 bases and J gave up 0 bases, with 12 bases separating them. The CDR3 has 15 amino acids. CDR3 protein: CASSPPLGSTDTQYF. In nucleotides, the CDR3 is TGTGCCAGCAGCCCACCGCTGGGTAGCACAGATACGCAGTATTTT.

The chain links TRBV7-2 to TRBJ2-5; TRBD1 matches at 10 bases. V lost 6 bases and J lost 5; bases outside the gene matches: 6. The CDR3 covers 14 residues. Germline assignment: CDR1 SGHTA and CDR2 FQGNSA. The CDR3 region has the DNA TGTGCCAGCAGTTATCGACAGGGGGCTGAGACCCAGTACTTC. This translates into CASSYRQGAETQYF.

The chain carries TRBV6-1 and TRBJ1-2; D not resolved. Germline loops: CDR1 MNHNS, CDR2 SASEGT. Trimming shortened V by 4 bases and J by 6 bases, and 9 bases separated the two germline ends. This CDR3 spans 12 amino acids. CDR3 residues: CASSGTRDGYTF. The CDR3 DNA reads TGTGCCAGCAGTGGTACCAGAGATGGCTACACCTTC.

The chain employs TRBV29-1 and TRBJ2-1, with D perhaps matching TRBD1 (5 bases). Trimming left V 6 bases short and J 1 base short, with 16 bases between. The CDR3 is 15 amino acids. Germline CDR1 reads SQVTM; CDR2 reads ANQGSEA. CDR3 sequence: CSVDPRAPSYNEQFF. The CDR3 nucleotides read TGCAGCGTGGACCCCAGGGCCCCTTCCTACAATGAGCAGTTCTTC.

The chain carries TRBV5-1 and TRBJ2-3, with D hard to call. Trimming cost V 4 bases and J 0 bases, with 9 bases left between them. Germline lookup yields CDR1 SGHRS and CDR2 YFSETQ. The CDR3 has 14 residues. CDR3 sequence (DNA): TGCGCCAGCAGCCAAAGACCCAGCACAGATACGCAGTATTTT. It specifies CASSQRPSTDTQYF.

The rearrangement uses TRBV11-3 and TRBJ2-3; D gene ambiguous. The V gene's germline CDR1 is SGHNT and CDR2 YENEEA. This CDR3 contains 13 residues. Trimming took off 6 bases at V and 6 bases at J, with 13 bases between the two ends. As DNA, the CDR3 is TGTGCCAGCAGTGACAATCATGGGGATACGCAGTATTTT. Its translation is CASSDNHGDTQYF.

J is TRBJ2-1 and V is TRBV4-1; 11 bases line up with TRBD2. Germline V gives CDR1 MGHRA, CDR2 YSYEKL. V lost 8 bases to trimming and J lost 0 bases; unmatched junction nucleotides: 12. The length of the CDR3 is 18 residues. CDR3 in amino acids: CASSLVAGGASSYNEQFF. DNA of the CDR3: TGCGCCAGCTCACTGGTAGCGGGAGGGGCTAGCTCCTACAATGAGCAGTTCTTC.

This clone was found once. The rearrangement links TRBV4-1 to TRBJ1-1; D gene uncertain. CDR1 is MGHRA, CDR2 YSYEKL, per germline. The germline V and J ends were trimmed by 3 bases and 3 bases, with 17 bases remaining between them. The CDR3 extends over 16 amino acids. The CDR3 region is CASSQTKLTVDTEAFF. The CDR3 bases are TGCGCCAGCAGCCAGACTAAATTAACAGTGGACACTGAAGCTTTCTTT.

J is TRBJ1-1 and V is TRBV9; D may be TRBD1 (5 bases). Germline V gives CDR1 SGDLS, CDR2 YYNGEE. V was trimmed by 3 bases and J by 3 bases, leaving 15 bases between them. This CDR3 contains 15 residues. The CDR3 bases are TGTGCCAGCAGCGCGGCAGGGAGATTAGACACTGAAGCTTTCTTT. Residues: CASSAAGRLDTEAFF.

This chain joins TRBV25-1 and TRBJ1-1, with 7 bases matching TRBD1. J gave up 0 bases and V 2 bases, and 9 bases lay outside the gene matches. CDR1 and CDR2 from the germline V gene are MGHDK and SYGVNS. The CDR3 loop spans 17 amino acids. CDR3 nucleotide sequence: TGTGCCAGCAGTGAAAGGCGGACAGGAACCTTGAACACTGAAGCTTTCTTT. Translation: CASSERRTGTLNTEAFF.

The chain links TRBV2 to TRBJ2-3, with D hard to call. The CDR3 length is 13 residues. Germline V gives CDR1 SNHLY, CDR2 FYNNEI. V lost 7 bases and J 3 bases, leaving 11 bases between the germline ends. CDR3 region: CASNFGTTDTQYF. CDR3 nucleotide sequence: TGTGCCAGCAACTTTGGCACGACAGATACGCAGTATTTT. Full variable domain (outside the CDR3, taken from reference TRBV2 and TRBJ2-3): EPEVTQTPSHQVTQMGQEVILRCVPISNHLYFYWYRQILGQKVEFLVSFYNNEISEKSEIFDDQFSVERPDGSNFTLKIRSTKLEDSAMYFCASNFGTTDTQYFGPGTRLTVL.

The chain combines TRBV6-5 with TRBJ2-2; 7 bases are a match to TRBD2. The CDR3 totals 14 residues. Germline CDR1 MNHEY, CDR2 SVGAGI. Germline trimming cut 9 bases from V and 4 bases from J; bases unmatched to any gene: 8. CDR3 in DNA: TGTGCCAGTCGGCGGGGGACTTCCACCGGGGAGCTGTTTTTT. This translates into CASRRGTSTGELFF.

The chain carries TRBV4-2 and TRBJ2-1; 10 nucleotides line up with TRBD2. This CDR3 has 18 residues. After removal of 3 bases from V and 4 bases from J, the junction contained 12 bases not matched to a gene. Germline CDR1 LGHNA, CDR2 YNFKEQ. CDR3 in amino acids: CASSHLGASGSRYNEQFF. DNA of the CDR3: TGTGCCAGCAGCCACTTGGGGGCTAGCGGGAGTCGTTACAATGAGCAGTTCTTC.

The chain has TRBV2 and TRBJ2-7; tentative D call: TRBD1 (5 bases). The germline gives CDR1 SNHLY, CDR2 FYNNEI. CDR3 length: 14 amino acids. Deletions cut 6 bases from V and 3 bases from J, with 15 bases between. The CDR3 reads CASSPTTVNYEQYF. CDR3 bases: TGTGCCAGCAGCCCAACGACAGTTAACTACGAGCAGTACTTC. Supplemented by reference TRBV2 and TRBJ2-7, the full variable domain reads EPEVTQTPSHQVTQMGQEVILRCVPISNHLYFYWYRQILGQKVEFLVSFYNNEISEKSEIFDDQFSVERPDGSNFTLKIRSTKLEDSAMYFCASSPTTVNYEQYFGPGTRLTVT.